Shown below are 10 T cell receptor beta chains from a single sample sequenced in a study of shared clonotypes between healthy human individuals. Naive-designated CD8 cells lacked CD45RO, were positively enriched for CCR7, and omitted terminally differentiated effector memory CD45RA+ cells. This table comes from immunoSEQ multiplex PCR, and its TCRdb copy is limited to in-frame clones, with some not included. Of 2 million or so clones detected, about 95% appear once; the ten largest clones hold more than 0.95%. The sequenced material came from naive CD8+ T cells sorted from blood. These receptor sequences come from a man aged 18 to 30 in good health.

As regards this clone: Additional DNA sequences in this sample encode the identical CDR3. The chain carries TRBV7-2 and TRBJ1-1, with D possibly matching TRBD1 (5 bases). V was trimmed by 5 bases and J by 4 bases, leaving 11 bases between them. CDR3 length: 13 residues. Germline loops: CDR1 SGHTA, CDR2 FQGNSA. The CDR3, as DNA: TGTGCCAGCAGCCTGGGGGGGGGCACTGAAGCTTTCTTT. Translated: CASSLGGGTEAFF.

The chain links TRBV19 to TRBJ2-7; possibly TRBD2 for D (6 bases). CDR1 is LNHDA and CDR2 is SQIVND in the germline V gene (reference sequence). This CDR3 region has 17 residues. V lost 0 bases, J lost 3 bases, and 18 bases lay in between. CDR3 sequence reads: CASSIDGRPGGDYEQYF. The CDR3 DNA reads TGTGCCAGTAGTATAGATGGGAGACCTGGAGGGGACTACGAGCAGTACTTC.

The V call is TRBV28, the J call TRBJ2-7, with D tentatively TRBD2 (5 bases). The germline gives CDR1 MDHEN, CDR2 SYDVKM. CDR3 size: 13 residues. The ends were cut back, 4 bases at V and 5 bases at J, with 12 bases in the middle. The CDR3 is CASSYRGQNEQYF. The CDR3 DNA reads as TGTGCCAGCAGTTACCGAGGGCAGAACGAGCAGTACTTC.

V and J are TRBV27 and TRBJ2-7; D could derive from TRBD1 or TRBD2 (5 bases each). Germline assignment: CDR1 MNHEY and CDR2 SMNVEV (reference sequence). V lost 0 bases and J lost 5, with 8 bases in between. CDR3 length: 13 residues. The CDR3 DNA sequence: TGTGCCAGCAGTTTATCAGGGACCCACGAGCAGTACTTC. This gives the protein CASSLSGTHEQYF.

This clone came up once. The chain links TRBV6-5 to TRBJ2-3; weak D call: TRBD2 (6 bases). Between the trimmed V and J ends, which lost 4 bases and 5 bases, there was a span of 13 bases. Germline V gene data show CDR1 as MNHEY and CDR2 as SVGAGI. There are 14 residues in the CDR3. The CDR3 protein is CASSFPPGGDTQYF. The CDR3 nucleotides read TGTGCCAGCAGTTTTCCCCCCGGGGGAGATACGCAGTATTTT.

A word on this clone: Distinct nucleotide sequences in the sample also encode this CDR3. V and J are TRBV27 and TRBJ1-1, with a weak D call TRBD1 (6 bases). Germline loops: CDR1 MNHEY, CDR2 SMNVEV (reference sequence). The ends were cut back, 3 bases at V and 4 bases at J, with 12 bases in the middle. This CDR3 is built from 14 residues. In nucleotides, the CDR3 is TGTGCCAGCAGTTTCGGAGGGGGGGGCACTGAAGCTTTCTTT. This encodes CASSFGGGGTEAFF.

The gene calls are TRBV21-1 and TRBJ2-3; TRBD1 is taken as the D call from the table, unchecked against the DNA. TRBV21-1 is a pseudogene locus. The CDR3 runs 15 residues. CDR3 region: CASSKTIQGQDTQYF. The DNA for the CDR3 is TGTGCCAGCAGCAAAACTATTCAGGGCCAAGATACGCAGTATTTT.

The V gene is TRBV4-1, the J gene TRBJ2-7; D unresolved. Trimming removed 0 bases at V and 0 bases at J, with 9 bases between. Germline V gene data show CDR1 as MGHRA and CDR2 as YSYEKL. This CDR3 is 15 amino acids long. CDR3 region: CASSQEQHLSYEQYF. In DNA, the CDR3 is TGCGCCAGCAGCCAAGAACAACATCTCTCCTACGAGCAGTACTTC.

V gene TRBV21-1 combines with J gene TRBJ2-7; the tabulated D call, TRBD1, remains unverified against the DNA. TRBV21-1 is termed a pseudogene. The CDR3 covers 16 residues. CDR3: CASSYFGRLNTYEQYF. DNA for the CDR3: TGTGCCAGCAGCTACTTCGGCAGGTTAAACACCTACGAGCAGTACTTC.

The CDR3 region has the DNA TGTGCCAGTAGTATTTCCAGTGGCCCGGTGGGGGCTTTCTTT. As protein: CASSISSGPVGAFF. The chain joins TRBV19 to TRBJ1-1, with D hard to call. Germline assignment: CDR1 LNHDA and CDR2 SQIVND (reference sequence). The CDR3 runs to 14 residues. Trimming removed 3 bases at V and 11 bases at J, with 19 bases between.